One sample yielded the 22 T cell receptor beta chains listed below, sequenced in a study of blood T cell repertoires in COVID-19. Profiling relied on immunoSEQ multiplex PCR, and the TCRdb table lists in-frame clones only, not all of them. The table records roughly 290,000 clones, 89% of them present only once. What was sequenced was peripheral blood. These receptors all come from a woman aged 55 to 70 with acute or convalescent COVID-19.

The chain recombines TRBV5-4 with TRBJ2-1; 9 positions agree with TRBD2. The CDR3 is 15 amino acids. Germline assignment: CDR1 SGHNT and CDR2 YYREEE (reference sequence). V dropped 3 bases and J dropped 4; count of bases not matched to a gene: 5. The CDR3 loop is CASSWSGGQYNEQFF. The DNA for the CDR3 is TGTGCCAGCAGCTGGAGCGGGGGGCAGTACAATGAGCAGTTCTTC.

This clone was seen only once. The V call is TRBV24-1, the J call TRBJ2-2, with TRBD1 identical over 7 bases. J lost 4 bases, V lost 5 bases, and 9 bases had no gene match. CDR1 and CDR2 (germline): KGHDR, SFDVKD. The CDR3 consists of 16 residues. DNA of the CDR3: TGTGCCACCAGTGCAACCGACAGGGTAGGCACCGGGGAGCTGTTTTTT. Translated: CATSATDRVGTGELFF.

The rearrangement joins TRBV12-3 or TRBV12-4 to TRBJ2-1; D is ambiguous. V lost 3 bases, J lost 4 bases, and 7 bases lay in between. CDR3 length: 13 amino acids. CDR3 sequence reads: CASSFHSYNEQFF. The CDR3 region has the DNA TGTGCCAGCAGTTTCCACAGTTACAATGAGCAGTTCTTC.

This clone has only one observation. The chain is built from TRBV28 and TRBJ2-1, with TRBD2 as a possible D gene (6 bases). Germline CDR1 and CDR2: MDHEN and SYDVKM. Trimming cost V 11 bases and J 2 bases, with 10 bases left between them. This CDR3 region has 12 residues. CDR3 loop: CAGGKPYNEQFF. The CDR3 nucleotides read TGTGCCGGAGGGAAGCCCTACAATGAGCAGTTCTTC.

The rearrangement joins TRBV7-6 to TRBJ1-4; maybe TRBD1 (6 bases). The CDR3 consists of 17 residues. Trimming left V 2 bases short and J 1 base short, with 14 bases between. Per germline, CDR1 SGHVS and CDR2 FNYEAQ. The CDR3 bases are TGTGCCAGCAGCTTAAGGTGGGACAAAGGAACTAATGAAAAACTGTTTTTT. Translating gives CASSLRWDKGTNEKLFF.

This chain connects TRBV18 to TRBJ1-1, with no clear D. The CDR3 has 12 residues. V was trimmed by 8 bases and J by 6 bases, leaving 13 bases between them. Germline-derived CDR1 and CDR2 are KGHSH and LQKENI. The CDR3 DNA reads as TGTGCCAGCCAGGAGGCCTCAGCTGAAGCTTTCTTT. Translating gives CASQEASAEAFF.

The V call is TRBV7-2, the J call TRBJ2-7; TRBD2 aligns across 11 bases. V shed 4 bases, J shed 4 bases, and the junction held 6 bases outside the gene matches. In germline, CDR1 is SGHTA, CDR2 FQGNSA. There are 15 residues in the CDR3. The CDR3 region has the DNA TGTGCCAGCAGCTCGACTAGCGGGATACCATACGAGCAGTACTTC. This encodes CASSSTSGIPYEQYF.

V is TRBV10-3 and J is TRBJ1-2; 7 positions agree with TRBD1. The CDR3 is made up of 13 amino acids. Looked up from germline, CDR1 is ENHRY and CDR2 is SYGVKD. With V trimmed by 2 bases and J by 4 bases, 1 base remained unmatched. The CDR3 sequence: CAISEGQVYGYTF. CDR3 sequence (DNA): TGTGCCATCAGTGAGGGACAGGTCTATGGCTACACCTTC.

This chain links TRBV12-5 with TRBJ1-2, with 7 bases fitting TRBD1. Germline V gives CDR1 LGHNT, CDR2 FRNRAP. CDR3 size: 16 residues. The trim removed 2 bases at V and 4 bases at J, leaving 10 bases unmatched. The CDR3: CASGLWQGVPGYGYTF. The CDR3 DNA reads TGTGCTAGTGGTTTGTGGCAGGGGGTCCCCGGCTATGGCTACACCTTC.

V is TRBV6-5 and J is TRBJ2-1; the match to TRBD2 covers 9 bases. This CDR3 is built from 14 residues. Trimming cost V 6 bases and J 10 bases; bases outside gene matches: 10. Germline V gene data show CDR1 as MNHEY and CDR2 as SVGAGI. CDR3 sequence reads: CASSLRRGGREQFF. CDR3 coding DNA: TGTGCCAGCAGCTTGCGGCGGGGGGGTAGAGAGCAGTTCTTC.

This clone appeared once. The V gene is TRBV7-6, the J gene TRBJ2-7, with D perhaps matching TRBD2 (6 bases). Germline lookup yields CDR1 SGHVS and CDR2 FNYEAQ. This CDR3 is built from 16 residues. The V and J ends lost 5 bases and 0 bases respectively, with 17 bases between them. CDR3 nucleotide sequence: TGTGCCAGCAGCCAGGGTGGAGGGGACTTCTCCTACGAGCAGTACTTC. Protein: CASSQGGGDFSYEQYF.

CDR3 amino acids: CASDSGYGYTF. CDR3 nucleotides: TGTGCCAGCGACTCCGGCTATGGCTACACCTTC. The gene calls are TRBV2 and TRBJ1-2; D gene unclear. Germline V gene lookup returns CDR1 SNHLY and CDR2 FYNNEI. V was shortened by 8 bases and J by 4 bases, with 8 bases between the two germline ends. The CDR3 is made up of 11 amino acids.

V gene TRBV29-1 combines with J gene TRBJ1-3; D unclear. The CDR3 is 13 amino acids. V was shortened by 3 bases and J by 4 bases, with 10 bases between the two germline ends. Germline V gene sequence: CDR1 SQVTM, CDR2 ANQGSEA. The DNA of the CDR3 is TGCAGCGTTGAGCGACGGGGAGGAAACACCATATATTTT. It yields the protein CSVERRGGNTIYF.

J is TRBJ2-7 and V is TRBV28; the match to TRBD2 covers 7 bases. Germline V gene sequence: CDR1 MDHEN, CDR2 SYDVKM. Trimming at V came to 6 bases and at J to 4 bases, leaving 15 bases not matched to a gene. The CDR3 runs 16 residues. CDR3 DNA: TGTGCCAGCAGCCCCGGGAGAGCGGGGAATCCTTACGAGCAGTACTTC. Encoded protein: CASSPGRAGNPYEQYF.

This sequence joins TRBV7-9 and TRBJ1-3; D perhaps matches TRBD1 (6 bases). The CDR3 consists of 15 residues. Germline CDR1 and CDR2: SEHNR and FQNEAQ (reference sequence). Trimming pared 3 bases from V and 0 bases from J, leaving 9 bases between. The CDR3 DNA is TGTGCCAGCAGCTTCGACAGGAGCTCTGGAAACACCATATATTTT. Encoded protein: CASSFDRSSGNTIYF.

The V and J genes are TRBV19 and TRBJ1-2; TRBD1 might be the D (5 bases). The germline V and J ends were trimmed by 8 bases and 0 bases, with 13 bases remaining between them. The CDR3 loop spans 14 amino acids. In germline, CDR1 is LNHDA, CDR2 SQIVND (reference sequence). The CDR3 reads CASAIGGANYGYTF. CDR3 bases: TGTGCCAGTGCCATCGGAGGGGCTAACTATGGCTACACCTTC.

The V call is TRBV28, the J call TRBJ2-2, with D tentatively TRBD2 (6 bases). CDR1 MDHEN and CDR2 SYDVKM come from the germline V gene. Trimming left V 10 bases short and J 5 bases short, with 11 bases between. This CDR3 spans 12 amino acids. CDR3 protein: CATLEGTGELFF. Here the CDR3 DNA reads TGTGCCACCCTGGAGGGGACCGGGGAGCTGTTTTTT.

The chain links TRBV4-1 to TRBJ1-6; TRBD1 aligns across 12 bases. The CDR3 loop spans 20 amino acids. Germline lookup yields CDR1 MGHRA and CDR2 YSYEKL. V shed 3 bases, J shed 0 bases, and the junction held 9 bases outside the gene matches. CDR3 coding DNA: TGCGCCAGCAGCCAGTTGGGGACAGGGGGCTTCAGCTCCTATAATTCACCCCTCCACTTT. Protein: CASSQLGTGGFSSYNSPLHF.

The chain links TRBV19 to TRBJ2-1; the D gene is possibly TRBD2 (5 bases). Between the trimmed V and J ends, which lost 1 base and 9 bases, there was a span of 22 bases. This CDR3 comprises 17 residues. CDR1 is LNHDA, CDR2 SQIVND, per germline (reference sequence). The CDR3 protein is CASSIVAPGAEAFEQFF. DNA of the CDR3: TGTGCCAGTAGTATAGTCGCGCCCGGAGCGGAGGCCTTTGAGCAGTTCTTC.

This chain uses TRBV6-4 with TRBJ1-2; 8 bases agree with TRBD1. This CDR3 spans 17 amino acids. The germline V gene has CDR1 MRHNA and CDR2 SNTAGT. J gave up 0 bases and V 8 bases, and 14 bases lay outside the gene matches. This CDR3 reads CASYLGGQEPTNYGYTF. CDR3 bases: TGTGCCAGCTATCTCGGGGGACAGGAGCCAACTAACTATGGCTACACCTTC.

V usage is TRBV5-6 and J usage is TRBJ1-3; perhaps TRBD1 as D (5 bases). CDR1 SGHDT and CDR2 YYEEEE come from the germline V gene. The CDR3 has 15 residues. Trimming shortened V by 0 bases and J by 3 bases, and 10 bases separated the two germline ends. The CDR3, as DNA: TGTGCCAGCAGCTTGGTTGGGGGGGATGGAAACACCATATATTTT. Its protein product is CASSLVGGDGNTIYF.

The chain couples TRBV6-1 to TRBJ1-4, with TRBD1 matching 7 bases. Losses at the gene ends were 2 bases for V and 2 bases for J; bases not matched to a gene: 8. Germline CDR1 reads MNHNS; CDR2 reads SASEGT. The length of the CDR3 is 17 residues. The DNA of the CDR3 is TGTGCCAGCAGTGAATTAGCCAGGGGGTATACTAATGAAAAACTGTTTTTT. This codes for CASSELARGYTNEKLFF.